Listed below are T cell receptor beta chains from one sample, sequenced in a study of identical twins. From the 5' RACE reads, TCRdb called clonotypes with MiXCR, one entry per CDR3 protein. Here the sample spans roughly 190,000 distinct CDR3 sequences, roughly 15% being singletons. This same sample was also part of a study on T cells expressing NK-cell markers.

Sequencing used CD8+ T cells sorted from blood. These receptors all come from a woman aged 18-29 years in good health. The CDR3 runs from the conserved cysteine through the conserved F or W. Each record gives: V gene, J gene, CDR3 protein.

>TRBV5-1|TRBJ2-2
CASKWTGDAGELFF
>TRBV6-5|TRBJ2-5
CVSSFRDRHKETQYF
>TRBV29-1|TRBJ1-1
CSGSGGADTEAFF
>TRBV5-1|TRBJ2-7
CASSLVPTGASEQYF
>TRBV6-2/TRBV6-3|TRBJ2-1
CASLAEVAGANEQFF
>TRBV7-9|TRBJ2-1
CASSPSLGFNEQFF
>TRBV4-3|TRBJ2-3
CASSQESVAGGYTDTQYF
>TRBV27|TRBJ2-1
CAASGLAGGVGPNEQFF
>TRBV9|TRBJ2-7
CASSGSTYEQYF
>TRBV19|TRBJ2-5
CASSTRRWTTRETQYF
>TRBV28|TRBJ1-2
CASNTPNRGTGYTF
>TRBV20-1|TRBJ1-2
CSVPDSYGYTF
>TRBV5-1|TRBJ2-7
CASSLHLRSLAYEQYF
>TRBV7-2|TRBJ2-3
CASSRLTSSTDTQYF
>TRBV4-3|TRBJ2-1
CASSQDPLAEPYNEQFF
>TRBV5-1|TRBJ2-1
CASSFRPDEQFF
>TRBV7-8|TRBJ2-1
CASGAGGLNEQFF
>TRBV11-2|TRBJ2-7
CASSLFGTDNYEQYF
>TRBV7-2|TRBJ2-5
CASSLAGPQETQYF
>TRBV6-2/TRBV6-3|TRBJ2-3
CASRTPGLAGKDTQYF
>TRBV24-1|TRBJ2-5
CATSKGTGGQETQYF
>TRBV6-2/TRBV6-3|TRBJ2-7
CATRPLSGTGASYEQYF
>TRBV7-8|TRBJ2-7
CASSLSAGAAYEQYF
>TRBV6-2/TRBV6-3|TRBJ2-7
CASTIPGLGYEQYF
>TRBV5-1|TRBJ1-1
CASSPQGATEAFF
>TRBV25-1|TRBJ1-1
CASSDWTEAFF
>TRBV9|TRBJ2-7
CASSPGQYSYEQYF
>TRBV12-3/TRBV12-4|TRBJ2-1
CASSLPNDIRGEQFF
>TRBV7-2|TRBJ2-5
CASSYGGMETQYF
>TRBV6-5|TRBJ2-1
CASRISNEQFF
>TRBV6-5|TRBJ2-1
CASSYTSGNNEQFF
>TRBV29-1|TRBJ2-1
CSADGTSGSRSSYNEQFF
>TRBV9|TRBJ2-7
CASSEDGGYVEQYF
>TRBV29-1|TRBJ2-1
CSVELQVDEQFF
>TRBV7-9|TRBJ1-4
CASSWAVSGPTNEKLFF
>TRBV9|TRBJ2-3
CASSPGTSGGTDTQYF
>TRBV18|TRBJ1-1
CASSPPGTEAFF
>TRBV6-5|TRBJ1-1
CASSYKGNTEAFF
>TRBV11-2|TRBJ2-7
CASAPLAGVQEQYF
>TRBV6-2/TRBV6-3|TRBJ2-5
CAISPDLETQYF
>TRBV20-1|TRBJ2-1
CSASSVLQESSYNEQFF
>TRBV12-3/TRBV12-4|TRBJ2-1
CASSSRPGEFEQFF
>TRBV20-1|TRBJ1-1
CSAPGGLF
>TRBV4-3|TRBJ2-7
CASSQGTESYEQYF
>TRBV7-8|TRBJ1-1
CASRRRSGTEAFF
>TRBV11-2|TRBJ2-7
CASSLGDSSSYEQYF
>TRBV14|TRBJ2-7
CASSQGLTSGSYEQYF
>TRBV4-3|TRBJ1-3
CASSQGTGTKHTIYF
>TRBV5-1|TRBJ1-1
CASSLSGYTEAFF
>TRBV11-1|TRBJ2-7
CASSLEILAGGSIPYEQYF
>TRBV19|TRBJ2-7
CASSVGQLAYEQYF